Following are 13 T cell receptor beta chains from one sample sequenced in a study of blood T cell repertoires in COVID-19 (dated by TCRdb to between 2020 and 2021). Library prep was done by the immunoSEQ multiplex PCR assay. As stored in TCRdb, this immuneACCESS dataset retains in-frame rearrangements with V and J assigned. A fraction of the clones does not appear; measured against another copy, unresolved V genes explain less than half of the discrepancy, and the remainder lacks a known reason. The sample table holds about 87,000 clones, of which around 86% were seen once. The ten largest account for more than 2% of the sample. The sample taken for sequencing was peripheral blood. Receptors originate from an older woman with acute or convalescent COVID-19.

This sequence joins TRBV5-4 and TRBJ2-1; TRBD2 agrees at 10 bases. Germline lookup yields CDR1 SGHNT and CDR2 YYREEE (reference sequence). The J segment lost 9 bases and the V segment lost 3 bases, leaving 6 bases of the junction unmatched. The CDR3 totals 14 residues. The CDR3 here is CASSSSGGASEQFF. Here the CDR3 DNA reads TGTGCCAGCAGCTCGAGCGGGGGGGCAAGTGAGCAGTTCTTC.

The chain recombines TRBV11-2 with TRBJ1-2; a weak D match, TRBD1 (5 bases). CDR3 length: 13 amino acids. Trimming took off 7 bases at V and 1 base at J, with 10 bases between the two ends. CDR1 SGHAT and CDR2 FQNNGV come from the germline V gene. CDR3 nucleotides: TGTGCCAGCACCGTGGGACTTAACTATGGCTACACCTTC. This codes for CASTVGLNYGYTF.

This rearrangement joins TRBV9 to TRBJ2-1; D might be TRBD2 (6 bases). The germline gives CDR1 SGDLS, CDR2 YYNGEE. The ends were cut back, 4 bases at V and 1 base at J, with 15 bases in the middle. This CDR3 contains 16 residues. The CDR3 here is CASSPWGEPSYNEQFF. In DNA form, the CDR3 reads TGTGCCAGCAGCCCATGGGGGGAGCCTTCCTACAATGAGCAGTTCTTC.

The chain employs TRBV9 and TRBJ1-2; 8 bases align to TRBD1. With V trimmed by 0 bases and J by 5 bases, 3 bases remained unmatched. The CDR3 totals 14 residues. CDR1 and CDR2 (germline): SGDLS, YYNGEE. CDR3 amino acids: CASSVDGQGYGYTF. As DNA, the CDR3 is TGTGCCAGCAGCGTAGACGGACAGGGATATGGCTACACCTTC. The complete variable domain, with remaining parts taken from reference TRBV9 and TRBJ1-2, reads DSGVTQTPKHLITATGQRVTLRCSPRSGDLSVYWYQQSLDQGLQFLIQYYNGEERAKGNILERFSAQQFPDLHSELNLSSLELGDSALYFCASSVDGQGYGYTFGSGTRLTVV.

This clone appeared a single time. This sequence joins TRBV30 and TRBJ2-6, with D tentatively TRBD2 (6 bases). The CDR3 has 15 amino acids. V was trimmed by 4 bases and J by 0 bases, leaving 10 bases between them. CDR1 is GTSNPN, CDR2 SVGIG, per germline (reference sequence). The CDR3 loop is CAWTLGGSGANVLTF. CDR3 in DNA: TGTGCCTGGACCCTGGGGGGCTCTGGGGCCAACGTCCTGACTTTC.

The CDR3, as DNA: TGTGCCAGCCGGGGGGGCACAGATACGCAGTATTTT. It yields the protein CASRGGTDTQYF. The chain has TRBV11-3 and TRBJ2-3, with 7 bases matching TRBD2. CDR1 and CDR2 (germline): SGHNT, YENEEA. V dropped 8 bases and J dropped 1; count of bases not matched to a gene: 0. The CDR3 sequence is 12 residues long.

J is TRBJ2-6 and V is TRBV25-1; D is unclear. CDR1 is MGHDK, CDR2 SYGVNS, per germline. V was clipped by 7 bases and J by 1 base, with 17 bases between them. This CDR3 comprises 17 residues. The CDR3 region is CASTPTGGLSGANVLTF. DNA of the CDR3: TGTGCCAGCACGCCGACGGGTGGTCTGTCTGGGGCCAACGTCCTGACTTTC.

The rearrangement uses TRBV7-9 and TRBJ2-3; TRBD1 matches at 8 bases. Germline V lookup: CDR1 SEHNR, CDR2 FQNEAQ (reference sequence). This CDR3 has 15 residues. V gave up 5 bases and J gave up 8 bases; unmatched junction bases: 12. The CDR3 region is CASSRAGTGIVTQYF. CDR3 coding DNA: TGTGCCAGCAGCCGAGCCGGGACAGGTATCGTTACGCAGTATTTT. The whole variable domain, remainder taken from reference TRBV7-9 and TRBJ2-3, is DTGVSQNPRHKITKRGQNVTFRCDPISEHNRLYWYRQTLGQGPEFLTYFQNEAQLEKSRLLSDRFSAERPKGSFSTLEIQRTEQGDSAMYLCASSRAGTGIVTQYFGPGTRLTVL.

This chain connects TRBV11-3 to TRBJ1-1, with 8 bases that match TRBD1. CDR3 size: 13 residues. Germline trimming cut 5 bases from V and 7 bases from J; bases unmatched to any gene: 6. Germline V gives CDR1 SGHNT, CDR2 YENEEA. The CDR3 DNA sequence: TGTGCCAGCAGCCAAGGACAGGGTGGTGAAGCTTTCTTT. This gives the protein CASSQGQGGEAFF.

V usage is TRBV5-1 and J usage is TRBJ1-4; 8 bases fit TRBD1. Germline CDR1 and CDR2: SGHRS and YFSETQ. This CDR3 has 16 residues. V lost 3 bases and J lost 3; bases outside the gene matches: 7. The CDR3 region is CASSSSGTGANEKLFF. For the CDR3, the DNA is TGCGCCAGCAGCTCGTCCGGGACAGGAGCTAATGAAAAACTGTTTTTT.

As regards this clone: Other nucleotide sequences in the sample specify the same CDR3. The gene calls are TRBV3-1 (or the pseudogene TRBV3-2) and TRBJ1-5; possible D gene TRBD1, 6 bases. Germline V gene data show CDR1 as LGHDT and CDR2 as YNNKEL (reference sequence). There are 14 residues in the CDR3. Trimming removed 1 base from V and 6 bases from J, with 10 bases in between. CDR3 region: CASSQVQGGQPQHF. The DNA for the CDR3 is TGTGCCAGCAGCCAAGTACAGGGTGGTCAGCCCCAGCATTTT.

The rearrangement uses TRBV20-1 and TRBJ2-1; 7 nucleotides match TRBD1. Per germline, CDR1 DFQATT and CDR2 SNEGSKA (reference sequence). J gave up 8 bases and V 5 bases, and 3 bases lay outside the gene matches. The CDR3 covers 11 residues. CDR3: CSAYRGDEQFF. CDR3 in DNA: TGCAGTGCTTACAGGGGTGATGAGCAGTTCTTC.

This clone was observed once. The chain couples TRBV7-3 to TRBJ1-2; TRBD1 matches at 11 bases. CDR3 length equals 14 residues. Germline trimming cut 5 bases from V and 7 bases from J; bases unmatched to any gene: 6. CDR1 is SGHTA, CDR2 FQGTGA, per germline. The CDR3 sequence is CASSRTGGGSGYTF. The CDR3 DNA reads TGTGCCAGCAGCCGGACAGGGGGCGGTAGTGGCTACACCTTC.